Listed here are 3 T cell receptor beta chains from one sample, sequenced in a study of blood T cells in healthy people across ages. It was with a sample-barcoded 5' primer and a J-beta primer mix that a second PCR of about 6 to 11 cycles was run. TCRdb passed the 5' RACE reads through MiXCR, listing each CDR3 protein once. The table includes around 1,000,000 distinct CDR3 sequences, under 30% detected once. The data were also submitted as part of a second study, on T cells of mothers and their children.

Sequencing was carried out using blood. The source is a girl aged 2-15 years in good health.

V and J are TRBV6-2 or TRBV6-3 and TRBJ2-5, with D uncertain. The J call may be incorrect, as the DNA end agrees better with TRBJ2-7. There are 14 residues in the CDR3. CDR1 and CDR2 (germline): MNHEY, SVGEGT. The DNA of the CDR3 is TGTGCCAGCAGTTACCTGGGAACCTCCTACGAGCAGTACTTC. This translates into CASSYLGTSYEQYF.

The gene calls are TRBV29-1 and TRBJ1-2; 9 bases map to TRBD1. Losses at the gene ends were 2 bases for V and 4 bases for J; bases not matched to a gene: 5. The CDR3 has 14 residues. Per the germline V gene, CDR1 is SQVTM and CDR2 is ANQGSEA. CDR3 region: CSVEPQGATYGYTF. The DNA of the CDR3 is TGCAGCGTTGAACCACAGGGGGCGACCTATGGCTACACCTTC.

The CDR3 reads CATSARTGGLAGMVDNEQFF. In DNA, the CDR3 is TGTGCCACCAGCGCTCGGACAGGGGGACTAGCGGGAATGGTGGACAATGAGCAGTTCTTC. V gene TRBV24-1 combines with J gene TRBJ2-5; 13 bases are shared with TRBD2. The J call could be wrong; TRBJ2-1 is a better fit for the DNA end. This CDR3 spans 20 amino acids. The V gene's germline CDR1 is KGHDR and CDR2 SFDVKD.